Listed here are 10 T cell receptor beta chains from one sample, sequenced in a study of CD8 T cells in Susac syndrome. Random hexamers were used to reverse transcribe 0.5 to 1 ug of RNA. One entry per CDR3 protein results from TCRdb running MiXCR on the immunoSEQ multiplex PCR reads. The repertoire holds a few hundred thousand distinct CDR3 sequences, over 90% seen once, with 0.082% in the top ten. Sequencing used CD4+ T cells from PBMCs. The receptor source for this set is a human donor with multiple sclerosis.

The gene calls are TRBV19 and TRBJ2-1; 7 bases agree with TRBD1. The CDR3 is made up of 16 amino acids. With V trimmed by 1 base and J by 5 bases, 8 bases remained unmatched. Germline assignment: CDR1 LNHDA and CDR2 SQIVND (reference sequence). Here the CDR3 DNA reads TGTGCCAGTAGTATAGGAGGGGGCTCCCTTAACAATGAGCAGTTCTTC. Protein sequence: CASSIGGGSLNNEQFF.

The count of this clonotype is one. The chain couples TRBV7-9 to TRBJ1-2; no reliable D call. Trimming pared 5 bases from V and 1 base from J, leaving 11 bases between. CDR1 is SEHNR, CDR2 FQNEAQ, per germline (reference sequence). The CDR3 is 14 residues long. CDR3 region: CASSHQGDNYGYTF. CDR3 nucleotide sequence: TGTGCCAGCAGCCATCAAGGAGATAACTATGGCTACACCTTC.

V usage is TRBV3-1 and J usage is TRBJ2-4; 7 bases match TRBD1. The V and J ends lost 4 bases and 0 bases, in that order; junction bases with no gene match: 6. Looked up from germline, CDR1 is LGHDT and CDR2 is YNNKEL (reference sequence). The CDR3 runs 16 residues. CDR3 sequence (DNA): TGTGCCAGCAGCCTCGGGACAGTATTAGCCAAAAACATTCAGTACTTC. Residues: CASSLGTVLAKNIQYF. Supplemented by reference TRBV3-1 and TRBJ2-4, the full variable domain reads DTAVSQTPKYLVTQMGNDKSIKCEQNLGHDTMYWYKQDSKKFLKIMFSYNNKELIINETVPNRFSPKSPDKAHLNLHINSLELGDSAVYFCASSLGTVLAKNIQYFGAGTRLSVL.

The V and J genes are TRBV5-1 and TRBJ2-5; a possible D gene is TRBD2 (8 bases). This CDR3 has 16 amino acids. Deletions cut 1 base from V and 2 bases from J, with 15 bases between. Germline CDR1 is SGHRS and CDR2 is YFSETQ. CDR3 in DNA: TGCGCCAGCAGCTTGCCCGGGAGGGGACAGCAAGAGACCCAGTACTTC. It is translated as CASSLPGRGQQETQYF.

The CDR3 DNA reads as TGCAGTGCAATGAGCACCGGGACAGGGCATCGGAACACTGAAGCTTTCTTT. Translating gives CSAMSTGTGHRNTEAFF. The rearrangement links TRBV20-1 to TRBJ1-1; 9 bases are a match to TRBD1. CDR1 is DFQATT and CDR2 is SNEGSKA in the germline V gene (reference sequence). With V trimmed by 6 bases and J by 1 base, 15 bases remained unmatched. The CDR3 has 17 amino acids.

The chain has TRBV2 and TRBJ2-7; D remains ambiguous. The CDR3 consists of 11 residues. The germline CDR1 and CDR2 sequences are SNHLY and FYNNEI. The V gene lost 6 bases and the J gene lost 3 bases, with 6 bases spanning the gap. This CDR3 reads CASRYSYEQYF. The CDR3 bases are TGTGCCAGCAGATACAGCTACGAGCAGTACTTC.

The CDR3 DNA sequence: TGCGCCAGCAGCTTATTCCCGGGGACACCCGATGAGCAGTTCTTC. Its protein is CASSLFPGTPDEQFF. The chain couples TRBV5-1 to TRBJ2-1; possible D gene TRBD1, 6 bases. Per germline, CDR1 SGHRS and CDR2 YFSETQ. The CDR3 extends over 15 amino acids. Trimming took 2 bases from V and 8 from J, leaving 17 bases between them.

V gene TRBV18 combines with J gene TRBJ2-7; D not certain. The CDR3 is 15 residues long. V was cut by 6 bases and J by 0 bases, with 15 bases left in between. Germline V lookup: CDR1 KGHSH, CDR2 LQKENI. The CDR3 coding sequence is TGTGCCAGCTCCTTCTCGGACGGACCCTCCTACGAGCAGTACTTC. Translating it yields CASSFSDGPSYEQYF.

V is TRBV30 and J is TRBJ1-3; a possible D gene is TRBD1 (5 bases). Germline V CDR1 and CDR2: GTSNPN, SVGIG (reference sequence). The V and J ends lost 3 bases and 0 bases respectively, with 15 bases between them. The length of the CDR3 is 16 residues. The CDR3 here is CAWSRWQGISGNTIYF. DNA of the CDR3: TGTGCCTGGAGCCGCTGGCAGGGTATCTCTGGAAACACCATATATTTT.

This chain links TRBV19 with TRBJ1-1; D is perhaps TRBD1 (5 bases). The CDR3 length is 18 residues. Deletions cut 7 bases from V and 5 bases from J, with 29 bases between. The germline V gene has CDR1 LNHDA and CDR2 SQIVND (reference sequence). This CDR3 reads CASKGPRRVNWGGTEAFF. CDR3 in DNA: TGTGCCAGTAAGGGTCCACGGCGAGTGAACTGGGGGGGGACTGAAGCTTTCTTT.